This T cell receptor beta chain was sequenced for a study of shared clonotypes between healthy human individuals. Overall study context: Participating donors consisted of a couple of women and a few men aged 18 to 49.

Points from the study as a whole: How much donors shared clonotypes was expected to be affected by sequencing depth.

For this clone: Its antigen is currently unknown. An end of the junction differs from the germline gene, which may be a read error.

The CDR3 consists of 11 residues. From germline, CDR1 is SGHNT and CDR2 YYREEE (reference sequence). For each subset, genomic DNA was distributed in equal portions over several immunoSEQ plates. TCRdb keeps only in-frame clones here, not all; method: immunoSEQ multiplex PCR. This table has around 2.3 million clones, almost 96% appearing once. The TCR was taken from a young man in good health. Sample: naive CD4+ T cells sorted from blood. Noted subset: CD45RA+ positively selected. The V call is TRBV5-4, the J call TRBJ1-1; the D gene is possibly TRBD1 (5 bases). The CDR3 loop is CASSSVGQPIF. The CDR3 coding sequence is TGTGCCAGCAGCTCCGTGGGGCAACCAATCTTT.